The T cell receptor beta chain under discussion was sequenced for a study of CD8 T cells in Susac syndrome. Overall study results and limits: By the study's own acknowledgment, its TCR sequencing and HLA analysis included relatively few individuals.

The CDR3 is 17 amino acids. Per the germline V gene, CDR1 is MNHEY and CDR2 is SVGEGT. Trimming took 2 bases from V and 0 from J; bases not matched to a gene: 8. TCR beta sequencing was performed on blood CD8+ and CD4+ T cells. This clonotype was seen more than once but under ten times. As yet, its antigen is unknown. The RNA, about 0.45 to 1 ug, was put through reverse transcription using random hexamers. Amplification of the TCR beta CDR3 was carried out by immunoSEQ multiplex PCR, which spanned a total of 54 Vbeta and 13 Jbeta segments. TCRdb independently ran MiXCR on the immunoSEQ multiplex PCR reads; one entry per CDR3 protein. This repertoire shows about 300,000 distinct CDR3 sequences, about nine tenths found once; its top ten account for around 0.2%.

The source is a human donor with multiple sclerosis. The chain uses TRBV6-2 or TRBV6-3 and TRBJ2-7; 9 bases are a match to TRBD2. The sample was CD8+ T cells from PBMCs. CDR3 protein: CASSYPRLAGSSYEQYF. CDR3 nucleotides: TGTGCCAGCAGTTACCCGAGGCTAGCGGGGAGCTCCTACGAGCAGTACTTC.